What follows describes a single T cell receptor (beta chain). Its antigen is as yet unknown. Using its own MiXCR run on the 5' RACE reads, TCRdb lists one record per CDR3 protein. The sample lists some 200,000 distinct CDR3 sequences; 13% were seen once. The entry originates in a study of CD8 T cells in ankylosing spondylitis. General observations from the study: Both synovial fluid and blood in reactive arthritis had previously been reported to carry some motif variants.

The CDR3 loop spans 11 amino acids. Between the trimmed V and J ends, which lost 6 bases and 3 bases, there was a span of 5 bases. In germline, CDR1 is ENHRY, CDR2 SYGVKD. The sample was blood, either unsorted or a sorted T cell fraction (not recorded which). The chain joins TRBV10-3 to TRBJ1-1; D gene ambiguous. The TCR comes from a male donor with ankylosing spondylitis or in good health (not recorded which). The CDR3 coding sequence is TGTGCCATCAGGCGTGACACTGAAGCTTTCTTT. Amino acid sequence: CAIRRDTEAFF.